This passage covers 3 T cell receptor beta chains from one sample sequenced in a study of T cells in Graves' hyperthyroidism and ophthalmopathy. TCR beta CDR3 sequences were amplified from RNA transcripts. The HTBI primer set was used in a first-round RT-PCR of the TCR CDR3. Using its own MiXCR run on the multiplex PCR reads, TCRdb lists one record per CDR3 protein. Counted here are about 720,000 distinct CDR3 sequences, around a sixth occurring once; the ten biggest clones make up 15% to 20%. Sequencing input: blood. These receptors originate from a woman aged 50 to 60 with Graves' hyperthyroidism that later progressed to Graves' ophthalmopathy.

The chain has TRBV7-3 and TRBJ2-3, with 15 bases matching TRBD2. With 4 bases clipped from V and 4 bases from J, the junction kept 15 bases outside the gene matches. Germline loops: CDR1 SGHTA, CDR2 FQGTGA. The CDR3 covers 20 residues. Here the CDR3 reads CASSSSGLAGGRLKADTQYF. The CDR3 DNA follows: TGTGCCAGCAGCTCCTCGGGACTAGCGGGGGGAAGATTAAAGGCAGATACGCAGTATTTT.

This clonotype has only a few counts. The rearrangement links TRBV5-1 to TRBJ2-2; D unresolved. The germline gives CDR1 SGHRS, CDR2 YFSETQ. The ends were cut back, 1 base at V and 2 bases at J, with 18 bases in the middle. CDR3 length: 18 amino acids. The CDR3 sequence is CASSLNRIVEFNTGELFF. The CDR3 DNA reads TGCGCCAGCAGCTTGAACAGAATCGTCGAGTTTAACACCGGGGAGCTGTTTTTT. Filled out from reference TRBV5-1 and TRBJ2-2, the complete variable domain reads KAGVTQTPRYLIKTRGQQVTLSCSPISGHRSVSWYQQTPGQGLQFLFEYFSETQRNKGNFPGRFSGRQFSNSRSEMNVSTLELGDSALYLCASSLNRIVEFNTGELFFGEGSRLTVL.

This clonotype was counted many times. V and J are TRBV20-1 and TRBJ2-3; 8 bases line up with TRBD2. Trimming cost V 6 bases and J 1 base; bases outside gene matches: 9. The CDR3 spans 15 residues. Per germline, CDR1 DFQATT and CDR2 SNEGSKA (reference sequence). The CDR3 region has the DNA TGCAGTGCCTTCGGGGGGGTTGATGGCACAGATACGCAGTATTTT. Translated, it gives CSAFGGVDGTDTQYF.